These 15 T cell receptor beta chains originate from one sample sequenced in a study of blood T cell repertoires in COVID-19 (TCRdb year 2020). The library relied on the immunoSEQ multiplex PCR assay. In TCRdb, the immuneACCESS table is reduced to in-frame sequences with V and J assigned. These tables do not hold every clone; where another copy was compared, an unresolved V gene accounts for under half, and the others remain unexplained. The sample table holds hundreds of thousands of clones, of which around 86% were seen once. The ten biggest clones cover 1.5% to 2% of the sample. The sample comprised PBMCs or T cells enriched from blood (not recorded which). The receptors here all came from a man aged 35-49 years who had recovered from COVID-19.

The J gene is TRBJ2-5, the V gene TRBV2, with 7 nucleotides matching TRBD1. The CDR3 is 14 amino acids. V trimming: 6 bases; J trimming: 0 bases; junction bases outside the gene matches: 4. Germline lookup yields CDR1 SNHLY and CDR2 FYNNEI. The CDR3 DNA is TGTGCCAGCAGACGGGACAGTTACCAAGAGACCCAGTACTTC. Its translation: CASRRDSYQETQYF. The variable domain in full, with the rest retrieved from reference TRBV2 and TRBJ2-5, is EPEVTQTPSHQVTQMGQEVILRCVPISNHLYFYWYRQILGQKVEFLVSFYNNEISEKSEIFDDQFSVERPDGSNFTLKIRSTKLEDSAMYFCASRRDSYQETQYFGPGTRLLVL.

V usage is TRBV3-1 (or the pseudogene TRBV3-2) and J usage is TRBJ1-2; 7 positions match TRBD1. Germline-derived CDR1 and CDR2 are LGHDT and YNNKEL (reference sequence). This CDR3 comprises 15 residues. J lost 3 bases, V lost 3 bases, and 7 bases had no gene match. CDR3 protein: CASSQDDREHYGYTF. As DNA, the CDR3 is TGTGCCAGCAGCCAGGACGACAGGGAGCACTATGGCTACACCTTC.

This clone appeared once. The chain joins TRBV30 to TRBJ1-1, with a tentative D call TRBD1 (5 bases). V was pared by 3 bases and J by 4 bases, with 15 bases between. In germline, CDR1 is GTSNPN, CDR2 SVGIG (reference sequence). This CDR3 region has 14 residues. The CDR3 coding sequence is TGTGCCTGGAGACACGTAGGGGCCAGCACTGAAGCTTTCTTT. This codes for CAWRHVGASTEAFF.

V is TRBV29-1 and J is TRBJ2-3; 8 bases align to TRBD1. The CDR3 is 16 residues long. J was trimmed by 3 bases and V by 1 base; bases with no gene match: 9. Germline V gene lookup returns CDR1 SQVTM and CDR2 ANQGSEA. The CDR3: CSVEGGWTGMTDTQYF. The DNA for the CDR3 is TGCAGCGTTGAAGGAGGTTGGACAGGGATGACAGATACGCAGTATTTT.

This clone was found a few times. This chain connects TRBV28 to TRBJ2-7; the match to TRBD1 covers 11 bases. Germline assignment: CDR1 MDHEN and CDR2 SYDVKM. CDR3 length equals 15 residues. Trimming cost V 6 bases and J 2 bases; bases outside gene matches: 6. The CDR3 protein is CASSKPGQGAYEQYF. CDR3 nucleotides: TGTGCCAGCAGCAAACCGGGACAGGGGGCCTACGAGCAGTACTTC. The full variable domain, in which reference TRBV28 and TRBJ2-7 provide the parts outside the CDR3, is DVKVTQSSRYLVKRTGEKVFLECVQDMDHENMFWYRQDPGLGLRLIYFSYDVKMKEKGDIPEGYSVSREKKERFSLILESASTNQTSMYLCASSKPGQGAYEQYFGPGTRLTVT.

The table lists this clone with a count of one. The J gene is TRBJ2-7, the V gene TRBV11-2, with 8 bases fitting TRBD1. CDR1 is SGHAT, CDR2 FQNNGV, per germline. The CDR3 extends over 14 amino acids. After removal of 3 bases from V and 0 bases from J, the junction contained 1 base not matched to a gene. DNA of the CDR3: TGTGCCAGCAGCTTTGACAGGGGCTCCTACGAGCAGTACTTC. It is translated as CASSFDRGSYEQYF.

The V call is TRBV11-2, the J call TRBJ1-1; TRBD1 aligns across 7 bases. Germline V gene lookup returns CDR1 SGHAT and CDR2 FQNNGV. The V segment lost 3 bases and the J segment 1 base; nucleotides outside the gene matches: 5. The CDR3 consists of 15 residues. CDR3 in DNA: TGTGCCAGCAGCTTCGGACAGGACTGGAACACTGAAGCTTTCTTT. It translates to CASSFGQDWNTEAFF. Filled out from reference TRBV11-2 and TRBJ1-1, the complete variable domain reads EAGVAQSPRYKIIEKRQSVAFWCNPISGHATLYWYQQILGQGPKLLIQFQNNGVVDDSQLPKDRFSAERLKGVDSTLKIQPAKLEDSAVYLCASSFGQDWNTEAFFGQGTRLTVV.

The gene calls are TRBV30 and TRBJ1-5, with 9 bases aligning to TRBD1. Germline lookup yields CDR1 GTSNPN and CDR2 SVGIG (reference sequence). The CDR3 sequence is 13 residues long. Losses at the gene ends were 5 bases for V and 5 bases for J; bases not matched to a gene: 4. The CDR3 sequence: CAWQTGGHQPQHF. The CDR3 DNA sequence: TGTGCCTGGCAGACAGGGGGTCATCAGCCCCAGCATTTT.

This clone was seen only once. The V call is TRBV4-2, the J call TRBJ2-1, with a possible D match to TRBD2 (6 bases). Trimming took 0 bases from V and 2 from J, leaving 11 bases between them. There are 16 residues in the CDR3. Germline CDR1 reads LGHNA; CDR2 reads YNFKEQ. CDR3 protein: CASSQDLRGTYNEQFF. Here the CDR3 DNA reads TGTGCCAGCAGCCAAGATTTACGGGGGACCTACAATGAGCAGTTCTTC.

This clone occurred once. The V and J genes are TRBV7-9 and TRBJ2-2; a weak D match, TRBD1 (5 bases). This CDR3 is built from 16 residues. Trimming removed 2 bases at V and 0 bases at J, with 10 bases between. CDR1 is SEHNR and CDR2 is FQNEAQ in the germline V gene (reference sequence). CDR3 coding DNA: TGTGCCAGCAGCTTAATCTTGACAGCGAACACCGGGGAGCTGTTTTTT. It encodes CASSLILTANTGELFF.

Written as DNA, the CDR3 is TGTGCCAGCAGCCCAATAGCGCGGGAGCAGTTCTTC. Translated: CASSPIAREQFF. This chain connects TRBV6-6 to TRBJ2-1, with D perhaps matching TRBD2 (5 bases). Trimming took off 6 bases at V and 10 bases at J, with 13 bases between the two ends. This CDR3 is built from 12 residues. CDR1 MNHNY and CDR2 SVGAGI come from the germline V gene (reference sequence).

The rearrangement links TRBV30 to TRBJ2-6, with D perhaps TRBD2 (6 bases). V lost 8 bases to trimming and J lost 0 bases, with 17 bases between them. The CDR3 contains 16 residues. CDR1 is GTSNPN and CDR2 is SVGIG in the germline V gene (reference sequence). DNA for the CDR3: TGTGCCCAGACCCGGCGGGGAATCTCTGGGGCCAACGTCCTGACTTTC. This encodes CAQTRRGISGANVLTF. The entire variable domain, with the rest obtained from reference TRBV30 and TRBJ2-6, is as follows: SQTIHQWPATLVQPVGSPLSLECTVEGTSNPNLYWYRQAAGRGLQLLFYSVGIGQISSEVPQNLSASRPQDRQFILSSKKLLLSDSGFYLCAQTRRGISGANVLTFGAGSRLTVL.

V usage is TRBV30 and J usage is TRBJ1-2, with D possibly TRBD1 on 5 matching bases. Trimming left V 2 bases short and J 8 bases short, with 12 bases between. CDR3 length: 12 residues. Germline V gene data show CDR1 as GTSNPN and CDR2 as SVGIG (reference sequence). The CDR3 DNA follows: TGTGCCTGGAGTTCGCCCAGGGAAGGCTACACCTTC. This gives the protein CAWSSPREGYTF. Filled out from reference TRBV30 and TRBJ1-2, the complete variable domain reads SQTIHQWPATLVQPVGSPLSLECTVEGTSNPNLYWYRQAAGRGLQLLFYSVGIGQISSEVPQNLSASRPQDRQFILSSKKLLLSDSGFYLCAWSSPREGYTFGSGTRLTVV.

For this clone: This CDR3 is also generated by other DNA sequences in the sample. The chain links TRBV5-4 to TRBJ2-5, with D possibly matching TRBD1 (6 bases). This CDR3 has 13 residues. Germline V gene sequence: CDR1 SGHNT, CDR2 YYREEE (reference sequence). V lost 0 bases, J lost 5 bases, and 8 bases lay in between. DNA for the CDR3: TGTGCCAGCAGCTTGGTTGGGGGCGAGACCCAGTACTTC. It specifies CASSLVGGETQYF.

This clone was seen more than once but under ten times. Here the CDR3 DNA reads TGTGCCAGCATAAGGCAGGCCAGCTCCTACGAGCAGTACTTC. Translating it yields CASIRQASSYEQYF. The rearrangement uses TRBV28 and TRBJ2-7, with D uncertain. V was shortened by 7 bases and J by 0 bases, with 13 bases between the two germline ends. CDR3 length equals 14 residues. CDR1 MDHEN and CDR2 SYDVKM come from the germline V gene.